In its sample, the clone carrying this T cell receptor beta chain was seen a few times. Since a much larger clone is just one base distant, this may be a read error. Per the germline V gene, CDR1 is SEHNR and CDR2 is FQNEAQ (reference sequence). The CDR3 sequence is 12 residues long. The source of the sample is a study of neurological immune-mediated disorders. 5'RACE employing 10-nucleotide random UMIs yielded the cDNA. MiXCR, run by TCRdb on the 5' RACE reads, gives a single entry per CDR3 protein. The table includes fewer than 60,000 distinct CDR3 sequences, roughly 3.8% detected once. The chain couples TRBV7-9 to TRBJ2-5; D uncertain. This clonotype originated in a man aged 55 to 70 with multiple sclerosis. The sample consisted of PBMCs. The chain's CDR3 is CDSSLREETQYF. For the CDR3, the DNA is TGTGACAGCAGCTTAAGGGAAGAGACCCAGTACTTC.